The 8 T cell receptor beta chains below were found in one sample sequenced in a study of blood T cell repertoires in COVID-19. The assay was immunoSEQ multiplex PCR, and TCRdb's table has in-frame clones only and misses some. The sample yields about 80,000 clones, roughly 85% seen once. The sample comprised peripheral blood. The origin of the receptors is a man between 50 and 59 years old with COVID-19, enrolled during active disease.

This chain links TRBV4-3 with TRBJ1-2; D remains ambiguous. Trimming cost V 0 bases and J 0 bases, with 8 bases left between them. The CDR3 totals 15 residues. Germline V gives CDR1 LGHNA, CDR2 YSLEER. DNA for the CDR3: TGCGCCAGCAGCCAAGACCCACAAGCTAACTATGGCTACACCTTC. Translated, it gives CASSQDPQANYGYTF.

The V call is TRBV6-5, the J call TRBJ1-5; 8 bases agree with TRBD1. This CDR3 region has 15 residues. CDR1 is MNHEY and CDR2 is SVGAGI in the germline V gene. Germline trimming cut 6 bases from V and 1 base from J; bases unmatched to any gene: 5. The CDR3 DNA follows: TGTGCCAGCAGCCCAACAGGGGGAAGCAATCAGCCCCAGCATTTT. It encodes CASSPTGGSNQPQHF.

This clone occurred a few times. The chain couples TRBV28 to TRBJ1-2, with D hard to call. The V gene lost 3 bases and the J gene lost 6 bases, with 11 bases spanning the gap. This CDR3 spans 13 amino acids. Germline-derived CDR1 and CDR2 are MDHEN and SYDVKM. In DNA, the CDR3 is TGTGCCAGCAGTTTCGAAGCGTCGGATGGCTACACCTTC. Protein: CASSFEASDGYTF.

V usage is TRBV6-5 and J usage is TRBJ2-3; D remains ambiguous. Trimming cost V 2 bases and J 0 bases, with 12 bases left between them. Looked up from germline, CDR1 is MNHEY and CDR2 is SVGAGI. This CDR3 contains 16 residues. The CDR3 reads CASSYMYSTSTDTQYF. The DNA for the CDR3 is TGTGCCAGCAGTTACATGTACAGTACCAGCACAGATACGCAGTATTTT.

CDR3 DNA sequence: TGTGCCAGCAGTGAAGACGGGAGGGACACCGGGGAGCTGTTTTTT. Residues: CASSEDGRDTGELFF. This rearrangement joins TRBV2 to TRBJ2-2; 8 bases are a match to TRBD2. This CDR3 contains 15 residues. Germline CDR1 SNHLY, CDR2 FYNNEI. Unmatched junction bases numbered 1, after V lost 1 base and J lost 3 bases.

The chain couples TRBV7-9 to TRBJ2-5; 9 nucleotides align to TRBD2. The CDR3 has 14 residues. The germline gives CDR1 SEHNR, CDR2 FQNEAQ (reference sequence). The V segment lost 4 bases and the J segment 5 bases; nucleotides outside the gene matches: 5. CDR3 region: CASSSGLAGETQYF. As DNA, the CDR3 is TGTGCCAGCAGCTCGGGACTAGCAGGGGAGACCCAGTACTTC.

V is TRBV7-2 and J is TRBJ2-3; 11 bases fit TRBD2. Germline CDR1 and CDR2: SGHTA and FQGNSA. The CDR3 extends over 15 amino acids. Unmatched junction bases numbered 1, after V lost 2 bases and J lost 3 bases. The CDR3 protein is CASSLTSGSTDTQYF. In DNA form, the CDR3 reads TGTGCCAGCAGCTTAACTAGCGGGAGTACAGATACGCAGTATTTT.

As DNA, the CDR3 is TGTGCCAGCTCACCCGACAGGGTCGCCGACAATGAGCAGTTCTTC. This gives the protein CASSPDRVADNEQFF. The rearrangement uses TRBV18 and TRBJ2-1; 7 positions match TRBD1. This CDR3 is 15 amino acids long. The germline V gene encodes CDR1 KGHSH and CDR2 LQKENI. Losses at the gene ends were 3 bases for V and 5 bases for J; bases not matched to a gene: 7. The entire variable domain, with the rest obtained from reference TRBV18 and TRBJ2-1, is as follows: NAGVMQNPRHLVRRRGQEARLRCSPMKGHSHVYWYRQLPEEGLKFMVYLQKENIIDESGMPKERFSAEFPKEGPSILRIQQVVRGDSAAYFCASSPDRVADNEQFFGPGTRLTVL.